What follows is one T cell receptor beta chain and its context. This record belongs to a study of shared T cell receptors in the human thymus. Clones were read by immunoSEQ multiplex PCR, and TCRdb kept only the in-frame ones, dropping some. The data contain approximately 490,000 clones, 70% to 80% of them singletons. This CDR3 region has 12 residues. The same specimen was also included in a second study, on human thymus T cells. This second report adds: Related studies found that unrelated individuals share highly overlapping thymic repertoires.

Sequencing was carried out using thymocytes. This chain links TRBV21-1 with TRBJ2-5; the table calls TRBD2, which could not be checked here. TRBV21-1 is noted as a pseudogene. The TCR originated in a boy under three years old with a congenital heart defect. The CDR3 bases are TGTGCCACCGGCGGGGGCGGGGAGACCCAGTACTTC. Amino acid sequence: CATGGGGETQYF.